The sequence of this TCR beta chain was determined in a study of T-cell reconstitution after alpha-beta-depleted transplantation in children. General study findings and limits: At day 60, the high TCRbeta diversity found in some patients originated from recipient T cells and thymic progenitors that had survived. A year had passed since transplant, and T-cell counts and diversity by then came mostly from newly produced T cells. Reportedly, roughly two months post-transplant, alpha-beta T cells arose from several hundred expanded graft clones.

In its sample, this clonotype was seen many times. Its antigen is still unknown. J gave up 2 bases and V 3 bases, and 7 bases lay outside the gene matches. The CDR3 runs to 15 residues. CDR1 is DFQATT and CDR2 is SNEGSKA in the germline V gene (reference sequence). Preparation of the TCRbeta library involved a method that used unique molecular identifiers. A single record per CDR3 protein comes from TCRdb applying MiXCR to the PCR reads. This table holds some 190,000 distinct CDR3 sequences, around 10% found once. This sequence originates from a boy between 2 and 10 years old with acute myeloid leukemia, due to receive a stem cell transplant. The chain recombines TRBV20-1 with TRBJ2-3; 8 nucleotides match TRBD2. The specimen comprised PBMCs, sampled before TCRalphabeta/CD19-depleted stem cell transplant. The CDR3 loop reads CSARSRRGDTDTQYF. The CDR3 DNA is TGCAGTGCTAGGTCCCGGCGGGGGGACACAGATACGCAGTATTTT.